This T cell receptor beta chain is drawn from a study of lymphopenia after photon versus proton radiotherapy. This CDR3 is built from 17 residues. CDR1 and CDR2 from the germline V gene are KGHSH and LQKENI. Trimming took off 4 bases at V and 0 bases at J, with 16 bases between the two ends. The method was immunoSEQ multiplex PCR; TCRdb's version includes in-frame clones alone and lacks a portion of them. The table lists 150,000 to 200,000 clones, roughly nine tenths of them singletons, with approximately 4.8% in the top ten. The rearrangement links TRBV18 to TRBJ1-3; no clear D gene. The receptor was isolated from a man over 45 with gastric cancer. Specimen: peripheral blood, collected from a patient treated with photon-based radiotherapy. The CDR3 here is CASSLTVPESSGNTIYF. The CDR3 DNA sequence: TGTGCCAGCTCACTAACGGTCCCAGAGTCCTCTGGAAACACCATATATTTT.